This TCR beta chain was documented in a study of T cell changes during pregnancy in multiple sclerosis. Measured with immunoSEQ multiplex PCR; TCRdb has only the in-frame clones, and not every one. This sample yields some 60,000 clones, of which approximately 91% are seen a single time; around 1.8% belongs to the top ten. The CDR3 sequence is 13 residues long. Germline values: CDR1 SEHNR, CDR2 FQNEAQ (reference sequence). The V segment lost 6 bases and the J segment 4 bases; nucleotides outside the gene matches: 3. Source: peripheral blood, taken after pregnancy. The gene calls are TRBV7-9 and TRBJ2-7; 10 bases map to TRBD1. This TCR was sampled from a female donor with multiple sclerosis, enrolled in a pregnancy study. The CDR3 region has the DNA TGTGCCAGCAGAACGGGACAGGGGTACGAGCAGTACTTC. This gives the protein CASRTGQGYEQYF.